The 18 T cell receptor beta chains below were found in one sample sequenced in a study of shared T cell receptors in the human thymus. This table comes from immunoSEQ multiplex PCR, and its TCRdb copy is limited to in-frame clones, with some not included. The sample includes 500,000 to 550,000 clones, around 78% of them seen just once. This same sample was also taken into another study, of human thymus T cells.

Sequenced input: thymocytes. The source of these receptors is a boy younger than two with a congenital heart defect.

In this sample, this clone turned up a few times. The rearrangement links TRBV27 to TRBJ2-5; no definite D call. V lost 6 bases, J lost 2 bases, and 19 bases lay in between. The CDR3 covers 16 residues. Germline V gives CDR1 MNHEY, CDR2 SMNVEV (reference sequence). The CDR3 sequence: CASRKFRDPWQETQYF. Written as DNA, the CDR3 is TGTGCCAGCAGAAAGTTTAGAGATCCGTGGCAAGAGACCCAGTACTTC.

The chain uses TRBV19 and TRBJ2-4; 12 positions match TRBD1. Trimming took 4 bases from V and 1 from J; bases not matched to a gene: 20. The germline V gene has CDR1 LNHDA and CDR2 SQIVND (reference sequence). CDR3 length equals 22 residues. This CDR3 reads CASSTRDRGRQNGSSAKNIQYF. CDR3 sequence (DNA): TGTGCCAGTAGTACACGGGACAGGGGGCGGCAGAATGGTAGTTCGGCCAAAAACATTCAGTACTTC.

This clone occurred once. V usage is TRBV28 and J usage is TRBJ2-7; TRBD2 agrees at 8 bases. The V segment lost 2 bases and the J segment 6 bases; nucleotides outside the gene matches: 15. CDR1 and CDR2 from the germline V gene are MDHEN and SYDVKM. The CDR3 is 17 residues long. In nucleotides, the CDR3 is TGTGCCAGCAGTTTAGGCCCTAGAGAGCGGGAGTTGAGCGAGCAGTACTTC. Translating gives CASSLGPRERELSEQYF.

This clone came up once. The DNA for the CDR3 is TGCGCCAGCAGCCAAGGGTTCAGGGGGCACGATAGCAATCAGCCCCAGCATTTT. It is translated as CASSQGFRGHDSNQPQHF. This chain uses TRBV4-3 with TRBJ1-5, with 8 bases matching TRBD1. Germline V CDR1 and CDR2: LGHNA, YSLEER. Trimming at V came to 1 base and at J to 0 bases, leaving 8 bases not matched to a gene. The CDR3 has 18 residues.

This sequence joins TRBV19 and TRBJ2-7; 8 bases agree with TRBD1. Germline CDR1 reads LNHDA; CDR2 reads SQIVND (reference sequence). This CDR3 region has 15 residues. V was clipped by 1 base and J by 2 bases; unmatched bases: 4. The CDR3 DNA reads TGTGCCAGTAGTATAGTGGGGACAGGTGCCTACGAGCAGTACTTC. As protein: CASSIVGTGAYEQYF.

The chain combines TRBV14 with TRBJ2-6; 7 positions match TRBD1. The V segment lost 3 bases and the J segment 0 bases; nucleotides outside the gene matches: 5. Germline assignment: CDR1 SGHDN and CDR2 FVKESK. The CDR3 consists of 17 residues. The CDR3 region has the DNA TGTGCCAGCAGCCATAGGGACAGCCTCTCTGGGGCCAACGTCCTGACTTTC. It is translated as CASSHRDSLSGANVLTF. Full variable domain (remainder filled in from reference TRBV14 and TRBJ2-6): EAGVTQFPSHSVIEKGQTVTLRCDPISGHDNLYWYRRVMGKEIKFLLHFVKESKQDESGMPNNRFLAERTGGTYSTLKVQPAELEDSGVYFCASSHRDSLSGANVLTFGAGSRLTVL.

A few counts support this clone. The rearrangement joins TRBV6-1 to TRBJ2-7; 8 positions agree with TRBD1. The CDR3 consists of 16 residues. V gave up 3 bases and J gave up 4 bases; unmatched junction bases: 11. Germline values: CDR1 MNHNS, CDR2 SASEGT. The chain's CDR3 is CASSDRLGQGGYEQYF. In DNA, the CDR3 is TGTGCCAGCAGTGACCGCCTCGGACAGGGAGGTTACGAGCAGTACTTC.

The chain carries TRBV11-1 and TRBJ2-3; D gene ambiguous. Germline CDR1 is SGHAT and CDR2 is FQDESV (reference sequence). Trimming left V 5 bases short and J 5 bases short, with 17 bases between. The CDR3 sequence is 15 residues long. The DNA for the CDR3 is TGTGCCAGCAGCCCGAGAATGAGGTCGAGAGATACGCAGTATTTT. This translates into CASSPRMRSRDTQYF.

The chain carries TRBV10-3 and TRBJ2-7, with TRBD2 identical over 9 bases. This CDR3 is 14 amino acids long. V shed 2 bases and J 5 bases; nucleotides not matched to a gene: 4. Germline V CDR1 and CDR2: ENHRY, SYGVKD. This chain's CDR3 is CAISEGGGAHEQYF. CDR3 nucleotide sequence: TGTGCCATCAGTGAGGGCGGGGGGGCCCACGAGCAGTACTTC.

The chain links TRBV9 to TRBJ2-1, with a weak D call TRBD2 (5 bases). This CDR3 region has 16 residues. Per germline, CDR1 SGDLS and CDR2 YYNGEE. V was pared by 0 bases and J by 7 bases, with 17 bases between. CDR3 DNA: TGTGCCAGCAGCGTAGGGGGAGCGGCCAGGTCGAATGAGCAGTTCTTC. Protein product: CASSVGGAARSNEQFF.

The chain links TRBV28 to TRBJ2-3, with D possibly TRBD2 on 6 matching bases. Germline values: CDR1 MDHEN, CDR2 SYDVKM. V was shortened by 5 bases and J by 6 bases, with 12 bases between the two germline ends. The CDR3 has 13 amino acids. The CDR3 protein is CASSLAGRDTQYF. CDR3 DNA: TGTGCCAGCAGTCTGGCGGGAAGGGATACGCAGTATTTT.

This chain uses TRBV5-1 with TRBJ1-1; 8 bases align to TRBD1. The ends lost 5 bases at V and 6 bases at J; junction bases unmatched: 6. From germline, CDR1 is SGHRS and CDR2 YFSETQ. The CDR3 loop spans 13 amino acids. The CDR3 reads CASRATGGAEAFF. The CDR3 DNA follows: TGCGCCAGCAGGGCTACAGGGGGTGCTGAAGCTTTCTTT.

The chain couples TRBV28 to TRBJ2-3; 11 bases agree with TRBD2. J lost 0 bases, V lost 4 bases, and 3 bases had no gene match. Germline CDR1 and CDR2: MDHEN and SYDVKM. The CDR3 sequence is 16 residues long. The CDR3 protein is CASSYPSGRSTDTQYF. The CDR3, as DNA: TGTGCCAGCAGTTACCCTAGCGGGAGGAGCACAGATACGCAGTATTTT.

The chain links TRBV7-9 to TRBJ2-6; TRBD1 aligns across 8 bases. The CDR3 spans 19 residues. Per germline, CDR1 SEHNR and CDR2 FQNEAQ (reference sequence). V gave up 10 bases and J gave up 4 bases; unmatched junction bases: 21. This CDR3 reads CATQGGSDRGLVGANVLTF. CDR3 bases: TGTGCCACCCAGGGCGGATCAGACAGGGGATTGGTAGGGGCCAACGTCCTGACTTTC.

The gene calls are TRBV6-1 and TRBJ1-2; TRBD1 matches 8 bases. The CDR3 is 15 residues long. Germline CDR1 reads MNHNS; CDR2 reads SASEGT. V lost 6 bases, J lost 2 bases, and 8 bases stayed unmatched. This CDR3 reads CASSISGQGNYGYTF. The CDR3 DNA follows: TGTGCCAGCAGCATCAGCGGACAGGGCAACTATGGCTACACCTTC.

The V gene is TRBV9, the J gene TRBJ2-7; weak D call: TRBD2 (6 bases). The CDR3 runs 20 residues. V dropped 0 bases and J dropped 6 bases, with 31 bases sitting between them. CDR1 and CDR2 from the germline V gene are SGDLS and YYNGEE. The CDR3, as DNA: TGTGCCAGCAGCGTAGAAACGGGACTTCCAGGACGTAGGGGAAGAGGCGAGCAGTACTTC. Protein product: CASSVETGLPGRRGRGEQYF.

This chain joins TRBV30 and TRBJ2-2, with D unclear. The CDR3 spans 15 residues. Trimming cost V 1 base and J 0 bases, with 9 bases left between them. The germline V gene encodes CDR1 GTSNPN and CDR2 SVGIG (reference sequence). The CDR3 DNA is TGTGCCTGGAGTGGCGCGGCCACGAACACCGGGGAGCTGTTTTTT. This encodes CAWSGAATNTGELFF. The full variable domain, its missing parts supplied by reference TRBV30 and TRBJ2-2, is SQTIHQWPATLVQPVGSPLSLECTVEGTSNPNLYWYRQAAGRGLQLLFYSVGIGQISSEVPQNLSASRPQDRQFILSSKKLLLSDSGFYLCAWSGAATNTGELFFGEGSRLTVL.

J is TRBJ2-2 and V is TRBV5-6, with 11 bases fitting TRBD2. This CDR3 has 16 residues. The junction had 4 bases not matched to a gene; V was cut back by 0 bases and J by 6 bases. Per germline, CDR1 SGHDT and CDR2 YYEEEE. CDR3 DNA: TGTGCCAGCAGCTTGGTTATAGCGGGAGGGTCCGGGGAGCTGTTTTTT. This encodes CASSLVIAGGSGELFF.